Shown below are 5 T cell receptor beta chains from a single sample sequenced in a study of blood T cell repertoires in COVID-19. Sequenced by immunoSEQ multiplex PCR; TCRdb stores in-frame clones only, minus some. The repertoire holds about 76,000 clones, approximately 89% seen once, with about 6.1% in the top ten. Material: peripheral blood. The receptors here all came from a human donor in a cohort sampled during active COVID-19.

This chain connects TRBV9 to TRBJ1-1; 9 bases are a match to TRBD1. V gave up 4 bases and J gave up 3 bases; unmatched junction bases: 7. The germline V gene has CDR1 SGDLS and CDR2 YYNGEE. The CDR3 contains 15 residues. As DNA, the CDR3 is TGTGCCAGCAGCACTACAGGGGGCCATGACACTGAAGCTTTCTTT. As protein: CASSTTGGHDTEAFF. Full variable domain (outside the CDR3, taken from reference TRBV9 and TRBJ1-1): DSGVTQTPKHLITATGQRVTLRCSPRSGDLSVYWYQQSLDQGLQFLIQYYNGEERAKGNILERFSAQQFPDLHSELNLSSLELGDSALYFCASSTTGGHDTEAFFGQGTRLTVV.

The chain uses TRBV6-2 or TRBV6-3 and TRBJ1-6; D is ambiguous. CDR1 is MNHEY and CDR2 is SVGEGT in the germline V gene. The CDR3 is made up of 16 amino acids. The V and J ends lost 0 bases and 0 bases respectively, with 6 bases between them. The CDR3 spells CASSYSRSSYNSPLHF. CDR3 DNA sequence: TGTGCCAGCAGTTACTCGAGGAGCTCCTATAATTCACCCCTCCACTTT.

This chain's CDR3 is CASSPYPGQGYEQYF. In nucleotides, the CDR3 is TGTGCCAGCAGTCCTTATCCGGGACAGGGCTACGAGCAGTACTTC. V and J are TRBV9 and TRBJ2-7; TRBD1 matches at 9 bases. The V gene's germline CDR1 is SGDLS and CDR2 YYNGEE. With V trimmed by 5 bases and J by 3 bases, 9 bases remained unmatched. The CDR3 has 15 residues.

This clone has a single count. This sequence joins TRBV7-8 and TRBJ2-7, with 9 bases fitting TRBD2. Looked up from germline, CDR1 is SGHVS and CDR2 is FQNEAQ. The CDR3 is 16 residues long. V trimming: 5 bases; J trimming: 3 bases; junction bases outside the gene matches: 11. This CDR3 reads CASSRGASGAFYEQYF. The CDR3 DNA sequence: TGTGCCAGCAGCCGAGGAGCTAGCGGGGCTTTCTACGAGCAGTACTTC.

The chain links TRBV12-5 to TRBJ1-5, with D tentatively TRBD1 (5 bases). Germline CDR1 and CDR2: LGHNT and FRNRAP. Trimming removed 3 bases at V and 7 bases at J, with 22 bases between. The CDR3 loop spans 17 amino acids. CDR3 protein: CASGFSGETISKQPQHF. The CDR3 DNA reads as TGTGCTAGTGGTTTCTCGGGGGAAACGATTTCGAAGCAGCCCCAGCATTTT.